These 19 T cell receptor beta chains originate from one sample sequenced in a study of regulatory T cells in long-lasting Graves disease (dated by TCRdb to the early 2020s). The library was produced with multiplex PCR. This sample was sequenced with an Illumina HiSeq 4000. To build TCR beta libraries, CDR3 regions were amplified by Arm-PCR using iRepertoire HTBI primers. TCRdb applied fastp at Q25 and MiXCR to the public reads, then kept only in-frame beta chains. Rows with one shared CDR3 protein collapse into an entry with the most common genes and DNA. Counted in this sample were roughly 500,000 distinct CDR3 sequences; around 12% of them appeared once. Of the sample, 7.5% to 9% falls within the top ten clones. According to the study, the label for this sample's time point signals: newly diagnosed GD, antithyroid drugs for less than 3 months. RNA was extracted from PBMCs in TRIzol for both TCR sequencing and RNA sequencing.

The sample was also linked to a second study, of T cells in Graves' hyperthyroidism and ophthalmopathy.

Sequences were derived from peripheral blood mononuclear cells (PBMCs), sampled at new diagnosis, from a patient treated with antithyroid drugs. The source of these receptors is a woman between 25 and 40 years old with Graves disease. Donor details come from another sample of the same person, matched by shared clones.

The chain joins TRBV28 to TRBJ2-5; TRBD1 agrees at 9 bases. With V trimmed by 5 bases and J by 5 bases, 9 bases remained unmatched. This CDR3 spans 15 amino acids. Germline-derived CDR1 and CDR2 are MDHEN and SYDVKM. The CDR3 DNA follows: TGTGCCAGCAGTGCCGCGGGGACAGGGCAGGAGACCCAGTACTTC. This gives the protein CASSAAGTGQETQYF.

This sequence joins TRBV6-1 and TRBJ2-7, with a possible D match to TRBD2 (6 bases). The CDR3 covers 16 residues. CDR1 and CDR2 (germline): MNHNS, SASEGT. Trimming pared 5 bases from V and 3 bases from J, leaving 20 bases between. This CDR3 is CASSRLGGTSRYEQYF. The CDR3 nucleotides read TGTGCCAGCAGTCGGCTCGGAGGGACTTCACGCTACGAGCAGTACTTC.

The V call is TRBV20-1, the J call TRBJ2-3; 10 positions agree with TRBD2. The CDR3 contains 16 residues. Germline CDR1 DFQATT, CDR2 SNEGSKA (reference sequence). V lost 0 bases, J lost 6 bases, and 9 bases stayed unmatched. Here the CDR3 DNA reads TGCAGTGCTAGAGATCGGGCTAGCGGGAGTAGGGATACGCAGTATTTT. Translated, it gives CSARDRASGSRDTQYF.

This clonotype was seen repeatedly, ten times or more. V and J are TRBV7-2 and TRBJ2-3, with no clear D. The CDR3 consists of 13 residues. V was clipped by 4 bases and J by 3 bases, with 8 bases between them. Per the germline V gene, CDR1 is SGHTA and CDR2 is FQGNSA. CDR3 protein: CASSYKWTDTQYF. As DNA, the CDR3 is TGTGCCAGCAGCTATAAATGGACAGATACGCAGTATTTT.

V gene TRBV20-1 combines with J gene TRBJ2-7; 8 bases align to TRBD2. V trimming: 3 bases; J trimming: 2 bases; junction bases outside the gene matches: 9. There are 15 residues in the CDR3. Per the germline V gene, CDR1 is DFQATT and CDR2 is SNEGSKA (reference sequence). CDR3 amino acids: CSARAIFSGTYEQYF. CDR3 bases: TGCAGTGCTAGGGCAATTTTTAGCGGGACCTACGAGCAGTACTTC.

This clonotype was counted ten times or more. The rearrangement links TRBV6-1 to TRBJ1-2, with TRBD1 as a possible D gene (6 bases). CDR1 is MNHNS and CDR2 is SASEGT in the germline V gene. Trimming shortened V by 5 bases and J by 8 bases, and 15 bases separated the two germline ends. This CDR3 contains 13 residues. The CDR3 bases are TGTGCCAGCAGTCTACAGGGTATTGGCGGCTACACCTTC. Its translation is CASSLQGIGGYTF.

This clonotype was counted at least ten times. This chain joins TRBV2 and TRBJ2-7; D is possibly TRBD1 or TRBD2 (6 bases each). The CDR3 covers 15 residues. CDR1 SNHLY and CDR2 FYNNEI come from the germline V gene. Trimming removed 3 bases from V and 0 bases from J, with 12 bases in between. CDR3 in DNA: TGTGCCAGCAGTGACGGGGGCTCGGGCTCCTACGAGCAGTACTTC. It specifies CASSDGGSGSYEQYF. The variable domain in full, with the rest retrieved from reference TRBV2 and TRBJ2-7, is EPEVTQTPSHQVTQMGQEVILRCVPISNHLYFYWYRQILGQKVEFLVSFYNNEISEKSEIFDDQFSVERPDGSNFTLKIRSTKLEDSAMYFCASSDGGSGSYEQYFGPGTRLTVT.

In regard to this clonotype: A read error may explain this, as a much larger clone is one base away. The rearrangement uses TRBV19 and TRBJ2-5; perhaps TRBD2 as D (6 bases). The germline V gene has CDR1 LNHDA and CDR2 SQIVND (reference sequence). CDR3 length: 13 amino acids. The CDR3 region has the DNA TGTGCCAGTAGTATAACCGGGGCGGGGACCCAGTGCTTC. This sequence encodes CASSITGAGTQCF.

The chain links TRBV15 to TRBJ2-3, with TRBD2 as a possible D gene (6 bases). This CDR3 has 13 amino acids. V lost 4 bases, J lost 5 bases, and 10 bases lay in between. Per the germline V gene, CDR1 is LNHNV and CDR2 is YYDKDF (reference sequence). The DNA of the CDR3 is TGTGCCACCAGCATCGGGAGTGTAGATACGCAGTATTTT. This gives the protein CATSIGSVDTQYF.

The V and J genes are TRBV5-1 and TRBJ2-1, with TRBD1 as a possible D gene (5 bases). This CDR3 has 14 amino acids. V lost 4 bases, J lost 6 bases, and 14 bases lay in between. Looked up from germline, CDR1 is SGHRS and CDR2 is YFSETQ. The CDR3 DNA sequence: TGCGCCAGCAGCCTCTTGGCAGGGTTCAATGAGCAGTTCTTC. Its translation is CASSLLAGFNEQFF.

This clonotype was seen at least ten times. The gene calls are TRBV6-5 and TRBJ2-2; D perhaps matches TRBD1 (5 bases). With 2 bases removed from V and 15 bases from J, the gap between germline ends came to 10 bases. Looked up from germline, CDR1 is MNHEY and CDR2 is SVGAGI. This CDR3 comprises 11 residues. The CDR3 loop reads CASSYGAEVFF. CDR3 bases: TGTGCCAGCAGTTACGGGGCCGAGGTGTTTTTT.

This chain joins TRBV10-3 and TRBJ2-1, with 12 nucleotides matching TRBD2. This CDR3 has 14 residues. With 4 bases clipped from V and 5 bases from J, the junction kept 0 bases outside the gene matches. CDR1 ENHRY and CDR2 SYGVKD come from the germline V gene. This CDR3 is CAISGLAGDNEQFF. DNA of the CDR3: TGTGCCATCAGTGGACTAGCGGGGGACAATGAGCAGTTCTTC.

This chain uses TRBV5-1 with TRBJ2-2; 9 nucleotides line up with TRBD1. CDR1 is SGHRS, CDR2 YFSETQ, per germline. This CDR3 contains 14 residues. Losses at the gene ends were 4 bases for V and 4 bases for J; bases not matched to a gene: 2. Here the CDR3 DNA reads TGCGCCAGCAGCCCACAGGGGGCCACCGGGGAGCTGTTTTTT. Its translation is CASSPQGATGELFF.

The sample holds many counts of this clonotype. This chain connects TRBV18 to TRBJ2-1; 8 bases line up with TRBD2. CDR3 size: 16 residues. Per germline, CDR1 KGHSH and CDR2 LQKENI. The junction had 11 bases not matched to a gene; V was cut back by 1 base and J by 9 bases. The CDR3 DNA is TGTGCCAGCTCACCACGCGGGACTAGGACTTCGTCTGAGCAGTTCTTC. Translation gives CASSPRGTRTSSEQFF.

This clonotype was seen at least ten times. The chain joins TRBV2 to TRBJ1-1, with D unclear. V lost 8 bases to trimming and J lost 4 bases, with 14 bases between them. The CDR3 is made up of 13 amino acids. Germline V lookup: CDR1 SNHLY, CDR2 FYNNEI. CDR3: CASLVIILTEAFF. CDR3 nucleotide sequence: TGTGCCAGCCTTGTCATAATCCTCACTGAAGCTTTCTTT.

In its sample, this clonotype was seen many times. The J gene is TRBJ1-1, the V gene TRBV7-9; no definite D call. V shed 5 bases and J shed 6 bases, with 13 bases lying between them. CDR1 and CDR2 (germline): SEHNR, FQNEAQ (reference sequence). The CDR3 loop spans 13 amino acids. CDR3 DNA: TGTGCCAGCAGCATAACAGAGGTAGCTGAAGCTTTCTTT. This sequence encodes CASSITEVAEAFF. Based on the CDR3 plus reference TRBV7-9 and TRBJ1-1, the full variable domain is DTGVSQNPRHKITKRGQNVTFRCDPISEHNRLYWYRQTLGQGPEFLTYFQNEAQLEKSRLLSDRFSAERPKGSFSTLEIQRTEQGDSAMYLCASSITEVAEAFFGQGTRLTVV.

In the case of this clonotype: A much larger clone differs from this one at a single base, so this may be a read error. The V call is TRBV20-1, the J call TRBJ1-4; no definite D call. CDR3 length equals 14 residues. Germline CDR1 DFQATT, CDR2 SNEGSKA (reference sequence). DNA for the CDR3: TGCAGTGCTAGTTCCCCGGGGTTGAATGAAGAACTGTTTTTT. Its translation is CSASSPGLNEELFF.

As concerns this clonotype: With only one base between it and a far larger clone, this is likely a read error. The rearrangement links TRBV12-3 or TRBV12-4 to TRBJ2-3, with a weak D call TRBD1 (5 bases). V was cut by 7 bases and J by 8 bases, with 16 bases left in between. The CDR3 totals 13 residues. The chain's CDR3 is CASTRQSPGTQYF. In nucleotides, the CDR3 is TGTGCCAGCACCAGACAGTCGCCAGGTACGCAGTATTTT.

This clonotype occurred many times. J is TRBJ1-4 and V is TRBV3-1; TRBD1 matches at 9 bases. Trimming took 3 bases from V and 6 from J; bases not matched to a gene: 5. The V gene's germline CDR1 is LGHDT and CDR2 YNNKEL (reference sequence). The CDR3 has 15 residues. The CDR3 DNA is TGTGCCAGCAGCCATGCCGACAGGGGGGATGAAAAACTGTTTTTT. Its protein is CASSHADRGDEKLFF.